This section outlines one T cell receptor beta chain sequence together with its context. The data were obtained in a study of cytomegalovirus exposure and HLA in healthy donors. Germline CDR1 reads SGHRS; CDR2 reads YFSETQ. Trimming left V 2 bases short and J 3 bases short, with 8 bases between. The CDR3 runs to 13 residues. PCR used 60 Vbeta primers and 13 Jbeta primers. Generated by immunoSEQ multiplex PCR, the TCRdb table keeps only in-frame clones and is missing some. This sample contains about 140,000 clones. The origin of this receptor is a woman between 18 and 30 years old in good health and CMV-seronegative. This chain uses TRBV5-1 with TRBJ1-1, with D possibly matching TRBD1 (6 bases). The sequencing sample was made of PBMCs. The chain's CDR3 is CASSFNRDTEAFF. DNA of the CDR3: TGCGCCAGCAGCTTCAACAGGGACACTGAAGCTTTCTTT.